This entry lists 5 T cell receptor beta chains sequenced from one sample in a study of preoperative IRX-2 immunotherapy in early breast cancer. Documented treatment: preoperative locoregional IRX-2 cytokine immunotherapy. The method was immunoSEQ multiplex PCR; TCRdb's version includes in-frame clones alone and lacks a portion of them. The sample has around 30,000 clones, 75% to 80% seen once. The specimen comprised lymph node tissue, sampled before IRX-2 immunotherapy. Source of these receptors: a human donor with breast cancer.

Concerning this clone: This sample includes further DNA sequences coding for the same CDR3. The chain joins TRBV18 to TRBJ1-1, with TRBD1 as a possible D gene (5 bases). In germline, CDR1 is KGHSH, CDR2 LQKENI. The CDR3 totals 13 residues. V lost 6 bases to trimming and J lost 3 bases, with 11 bases between them. Here the CDR3 DNA reads TGTGCCAGCTCTCCCGGGGGGGACACTGAAGCTTTCTTT. It translates to CASSPGGDTEAFF.

The genes are TRBV11-3 and TRBJ1-3; 8 bases match TRBD1. The CDR3 spans 14 residues. The V gene's germline CDR1 is SGHNT and CDR2 YENEEA. V lost 4 bases and J lost 7; bases outside the gene matches: 6. CDR3 protein: CASSSDRVGNTIYF. The CDR3 DNA reads TGTGCCAGCAGCTCGGACAGGGTGGGGAACACCATATATTTT.

The genes are TRBV5-1 and TRBJ2-6, with a weak D call TRBD1 (6 bases). This CDR3 spans 15 amino acids. The germline V gene encodes CDR1 SGHRS and CDR2 YFSETQ. Between the trimmed V and J ends, which lost 5 bases and 2 bases, there was a span of 11 bases. CDR3 nucleotides: TGCGCCAGCAGTACAGGGAGTACTGGGGCCAACGTCCTGACTTTC. Encoded protein: CASSTGSTGANVLTF.

This clone was counted once. The J gene is TRBJ2-7, the V gene TRBV16; weak D call: TRBD2 (6 bases). This CDR3 spans 14 amino acids. The germline V and J ends were trimmed by 3 bases and 0 bases, with 9 bases remaining between them. CDR1 KGHSY and CDR2 FQNENV come from the germline V gene. The DNA of the CDR3 is TGTGCCAGCAGCCACGCTAGCGACTCCTACGAGCAGTACTTC. It is translated as CASSHASDSYEQYF.

This clone was seen more than once but under ten times. This sequence joins TRBV11-3 and TRBJ2-2; 11 nucleotides align to TRBD2. CDR1 and CDR2 (germline): SGHNT, YENEEA. This CDR3 has 16 residues. V trimming: 7 bases; J trimming: 6 bases; junction bases outside the gene matches: 10. CDR3 in DNA: TGTGCCAGCAACGCGCTAGCGGGGGGCCTTTCCGGGGAGCTGTTTTTT. It is translated as CASNALAGGLSGELFF. The full variable domain, in which reference TRBV11-3 and TRBJ2-2 provide the parts outside the CDR3, is EAGVVQSPRYKIIEKKQPVAFWCNPISGHNTLYWYLQNLGQGPELLIRYENEEAVDDSQLPKDRFSAERLKGVDSTLKIQPAELGDSAVYLCASNALAGGLSGELFFGEGSRLTVL.